These T cell receptor beta chains were read from a single sample in a study of cytotoxic CD8 clonotypes in ibrutinib-treated CLL. The method was immunoSEQ multiplex PCR; TCRdb's version includes in-frame clones alone and lacks a portion of them. The sample records some 310,000 clones, 80% being singletons. Here the sequenced sample was PBMCs, taken before ibrutinib treatment. These receptors all stem from a human donor with chronic lymphocytic leukemia. CDR3s include the opening cysteine and the closing phenylalanine or tryptophan. The D gene is left open where the match is weak. Size values are once, few and many counts, or a class for expanded clones, and some rows have none.

V gene	clone size	D gene	J gene	CDR3 DNA	CDR3 protein
TRBV30	-	-	TRBJ2-4	TGTGCCTGGAGTGTATCGCGGCTAAACATTCAGTACTTC	CAWSVSRLNIQYF
TRBV27	-	TRBD2	TRBJ2-1	TGTGCCAGCAGTTTATCCGGCGGGAGGGCCGGGAATGAGCAGTTCTTC	CASSLSGGRAGNEQFF
TRBV9	-	-	TRBJ2-1	TGTGCCAGCAGCGTAGCCACATATGAGCAGTTCTTC	CASSVATYEQFF
TRBV6-5	-	-	TRBJ1-2	TGTGCCAGCAGTTACACGCGAAGAGGGGGCTACACCTTC	CASSYTRRGGYTF
TRBV2	once	-	TRBJ1-5	TGTGCCAGCAAGATACAACGGGCGAACCAGCCCCAGCATTTT	CASKIQRANQPQHF
TRBV7-6	-	TRBD1	TRBJ2-7	TGTGCCAGCAGCTCCGGGACAGGGGGGTTATACGAGCAGTACTTC	CASSSGTGGLYEQYF
TRBV28	few	-	TRBJ1-4	TGTGCCAGCAGAGTTCCGGGACAAGCAACTAATGAAAAACTGTTTTTT	CASRVPGQATNEKLFF
TRBV15	-	-	TRBJ2-2	TGTGCCACCAGTTTGGGAAGTAACACCGGGGAGCTGTTTTTT	CATSLGSNTGELFF
TRBV25-1	-	TRBD2	TRBJ2-7	TGTGCCAGCAGTGAATTATTTGCGGGAGCGGACGAGCAGTACTTC	CASSELFAGADEQYF
TRBV28	-	-	TRBJ1-3	TGTGCCAGTTCCGGGGTAGCTGGAAACACCATATATTTT	CASSGVAGNTIYF
TRBV6-1	few	-	TRBJ2-7	TGTGCCAGCAGTGCGGGACCCACTTCCTACGAGCAGTACTTC	CASSAGPTSYEQYF
TRBV4-1	few	-	TRBJ2-1	TGCGCCAGCAGGAGGGACCTCTACAATGAGCAGTTCTTC	CASRRDLYNEQFF
TRBV7-2	-	-	TRBJ1-2	TGTGCCAGCGGAACTACAGCTTCCAACTATGGCTACACCTTC	CASGTTASNYGYTF
TRBV15	-	-	TRBJ1-5	TGTGCCACCAGCAGAGATAAGGGGGTTTGGCAGCCCCAGCATTTT	CATSRDKGVWQPQHF
TRBV30	-	-	TRBJ1-5	TGTGCCTGGAGTGTAGGAATCGAGGGACAGCCCCAGCATTTT	CAWSVGIEGQPQHF
TRBV9	-	TRBD1	TRBJ1-1	TGTGCCAGCAGCGTTCGGACAGGGGCGAACACTGAAGCTTTCTTT	CASSVRTGANTEAFF
TRBV2	-	TRBD2	TRBJ2-1	TGTGCCAGCAGTGCAAGACTAGCGAGCCTAGGGAATGAGCAGTTCTTC	CASSARLASLGNEQFF
TRBV13	-	-	TRBJ2-3	TGTGCCAGCAGCCAATCCCCCGGTACGCAGTATTTT	CASSQSPGTQYF
TRBV5-4	-	-	TRBJ1-2	TGTGCCAGCAGGGACACCCTTGGCTACACCTTC	CASRDTLGYTF
TRBV18	-	-	TRBJ2-1	TGTGCCAGCTCACCACCGGGACTCCGAGGGAATGAGCAGTTCTTC	CASSPPGLRGNEQFF
TRBV30	-	-	TRBJ2-1	TGTGCCTGGAGCGGACTAATCAGGGACGCCAATGAGCAGTTCTTC	CAWSGLIRDANEQFF
TRBV28	-	TRBD1	TRBJ2-7	TGTGCCAGCAGTTTTCCCAGGGGGAGTCACGAGCAGTACTTC	CASSFPRGSHEQYF
TRBV5-8	-	-	TRBJ1-5	TGTGCCAGCAGCTTTTCGGGAACCAGCTTTAGCAATCAGCCCCAGCATTTT	CASSFSGTSFSNQPQHF
TRBV7-3	-	TRBD2	TRBJ2-1	TGTGCCAGCAGCGTGTCTAGCGGGAGACAGAATGAGCAGTTCTTC	CASSVSSGRQNEQFF
TRBV30	-	-	TRBJ2-5	TGTGCCTGGAGTGTCTGGGAGACCCAGTACTTC	CAWSVWETQYF
TRBV5-1	-	TRBD1	TRBJ2-5	TGCGCCAGCAGCTACGTCGAGGGGGCTTCACAGACCCAGTACTTC	CASSYVEGASQTQYF
TRBV6-5	-	TRBD1	TRBJ1-5	TGTGCCAGCAAGGGGAACAGGGGGGGCAATCAGCCCCAGCATTTT	CASKGNRGGNQPQHF
TRBV7-9	-	TRBD2	TRBJ2-1	TGTGCCAGCAGCCTAACGACTAGCGGGAGGTTCCATGAGCAGTTCTTC	CASSLTTSGRFHEQFF
TRBV15	once	-	TRBJ2-7	TGTGCCACCAGCAAGCACCTTCGGACAATGGATAACGAGCAGTACTTC	CATSKHLRTMDNEQYF
TRBV10-2	-	TRBD2	TRBJ2-7	TGCGCCAGCAGCCCTAGCGGGAGGAACGAGCAGTACTTC	CASSPSGRNEQYF
TRBV30	once	-	TRBJ1-5	TGTGCCTGGAGTCTAGGGGGACAAAAAGGAGCCCAGCATTTT	CAWSLGGQKGAQHF
TRBV5-1	-	-	TRBJ1-1	TGCGCCAGCAGCTTGCCGGGGTGGAACACTGAAGCTTTCTTT	CASSLPGWNTEAFF
TRBV30	-	-	TRBJ2-2	TGTGCCTGGAGCAAAGGGATCGACACCGGGGAGCTGTTTTTT	CAWSKGIDTGELFF
TRBV19	-	TRBD1	TRBJ2-3	TGTGCCAGTAGTGCTAGACAGGGGGCAGCAGATACGCAGTATTTT	CASSARQGAADTQYF
TRBV5-1	-	TRBD2	TRBJ2-1	TGCGCCAGCAGCTTAGCCGGACTAGCGGGAACTGGTGAGCAGTTCTTC	CASSLAGLAGTGEQFF
TRBV29-1	-	TRBD1	TRBJ1-2	TGCAGCGTCGATATGACGACAGGGCTATATGATGGCTACACCTTC	CSVDMTTGLYDGYTF
TRBV29-1	-	TRBD1	TRBJ1-1	TGCAGCGTTCTGGGACAGTATGAAGCTTTCTTT	CSVLGQYEAFF
TRBV10-3	-	-	TRBJ1-5	TGTGCCATCAGTGACGGAGTGAGCAATCAGCCCCAGCATTTT	CAISDGVSNQPQHF
TRBV27	-	TRBD2	TRBJ2-1	TGTGCCAGCAGTTTACCTGGACTAGCGGGCATATACAATGAGCAGTTCTTC	CASSLPGLAGIYNEQFF
TRBV7-8	-	-	TRBJ2-7	TGTGCCAGCAGCTACGGGACGGAGGGAGACTACGAGCAGTACTTC	CASSYGTEGDYEQYF
TRBV10-3	once	TRBD2	TRBJ2-3	TGTGCCATCAGTGCCAAGACTAGCGGCACAGATACGCAGTATTTT	CAISAKTSGTDTQYF
TRBV6-1	-	-	TRBJ1-2	TGTGCCAGCAGCCCGGGACCCGACTATGGCTACACCTTC	CASSPGPDYGYTF
TRBV6-1	-	-	TRBJ2-5	TGTGCCAGCAAGGAGGGTGGACAGCAAGAGACCCAGTACTTC	CASKEGGQQETQYF
TRBV15	few	TRBD1	TRBJ1-5	TGTGCCACCGGCCCGGGGACAGGTAGCAATCAGCCCCAGCATTTT	CATGPGTGSNQPQHF
TRBV25-1	-	-	TRBJ2-7	TGTGCCAGCAGTGACGTTCTCGGGAATAACTACGAGCAGTACTTC	CASSDVLGNNYEQYF
TRBV7-9	-	-	TRBJ2-5	TGTGCCAGCAGCCCCGACAGGGGAGGGCAGACCCAGTACTTC	CASSPDRGGQTQYF
TRBV4-2	-	TRBD2	TRBJ2-1	TGTGCCAGCAGCGGGGGGGCCTACAATGAGCAGTTCTTC	CASSGGAYNEQFF
TRBV7-6	few	-	TRBJ2-1	TGTGCCAGCAGTTCGACCGGACAGAATTATAACAATGAGCAGTTCTTC	CASSSTGQNYNNEQFF
TRBV7-2	-	-	TRBJ2-7	TGTGCCAGCAGTTTTAGTCGCGAGCAGTACTTC	CASSFSREQYF
TRBV29-1	-	TRBD1	TRBJ2-3	TGCAGCGTTGAAGATGGTGAGCAGGGGGCGGCTGGGCAGTATTTT	CSVEDGEQGAAGQYF